This TCR beta chain was retrieved from a study of T cell repertoires in cytomegalovirus infection. General study findings and limits: CMV-specific HLA-C-restricted TCR beta clonotypes dominated the ex vivo response.

Details on this clonotype: Its target is unknown.

CDR1 is SQVTM, CDR2 ANQGSEA, per germline. The V end was cut by 3 bases, the J end by 10 bases, with 15 bases between. This CDR3 comprises 12 residues. TCRdb reprocessed the reads via MiXCR and lists one record per CDR3 protein. This table holds 200,000 or so distinct CDR3 sequences, about 30% found once. The sequenced material came from PBMCs. V is TRBV29-1 and J is TRBJ1-2, with a possible D match to TRBD1 (6 bases). The TCR sequence derives from a human donor in good health (CMV status not recorded). Some clones in this sample may be carry-over from other donors' samples. The CDR3 is CSVDRGGGVYTF. The CDR3 region has the DNA TGCAGCGTTGACAGGGGCGGAGGTGTCTACACCTTC.